The 18 T cell receptor beta chains in this list originate from one sample, sequenced in a study of cytomegalovirus exposure and HLA in healthy donors. Profiled with immunoSEQ multiplex PCR; TCRdb holds only in-frame clones, not every one. The repertoire includes roughly 49,000 clones, approximately 95% of them detected once, and around 7.8% sits in the top ten. Sequencing was done on a sample of PBMCs. The source of these receptors is a young woman in good health and CMV-seropositive.

The V gene is TRBV5-6, the J gene TRBJ1-2; 8 bases agree with TRBD1. Trimming removed 4 bases from V and 8 bases from J; junction bases left unmatched: 13. The germline V gene encodes CDR1 SGHDT and CDR2 YYEEEE. This CDR3 has 15 amino acids. CDR3 sequence: CASSRNMNRGYGYTF. CDR3 nucleotide sequence: TGTGCCAGCAGCCGCAACATGAACAGGGGGTACGGCTACACCTTC.

The genes are TRBV6-1 and TRBJ2-7; 9 nucleotides match TRBD1. V trimming: 6 bases; J trimming: 2 bases; junction bases outside the gene matches: 5. The CDR3 length is 14 residues. From germline, CDR1 is MNHNS and CDR2 SASEGT. The chain's CDR3 is CASRRTGDPYEQYF. In nucleotides, the CDR3 is TGTGCCAGCAGGCGGACAGGGGACCCCTACGAGCAGTACTTC.

The chain recombines TRBV6-5 with TRBJ1-5, with D possibly matching TRBD1 (5 bases). CDR3 length: 14 residues. The germline V and J ends were trimmed by 2 bases and 5 bases, with 10 bases remaining between them. Germline CDR1 MNHEY, CDR2 SVGAGI. In nucleotides, the CDR3 is TGTGCCAGCAGTTACGGGACTTTGGATCAGCCCCAGCATTTT. Translation: CASSYGTLDQPQHF.

In DNA, the CDR3 is TGTGCCAGTAGTCAGGGGGCAACCTACGAGCAGTACTTC. As protein: CASSQGATYEQYF. The chain recombines TRBV19 with TRBJ2-7; 8 bases match TRBD1. The CDR3 covers 13 residues. Losses at the gene ends were 5 bases for V and 2 bases for J; bases not matched to a gene: 2. Looked up from germline, CDR1 is LNHDA and CDR2 is SQIVND (reference sequence).

The chain employs TRBV7-2 and TRBJ1-6; 10 nucleotides match TRBD1. Germline CDR1 SGHTA, CDR2 FQGNSA. The CDR3 has 14 residues. V dropped 3 bases and J dropped 10; count of bases not matched to a gene: 3. The CDR3 loop reads CASSLTGGDSPLHF. Written as DNA, the CDR3 is TGTGCCAGCAGCTTGACAGGGGGCGACTCACCCCTCCACTTT.

The chain has TRBV19 and TRBJ2-2; 16 bases agree with TRBD2. Germline V lookup: CDR1 LNHDA, CDR2 SQIVND (reference sequence). The trim removed 5 bases at V and 3 bases at J, leaving 12 bases unmatched. The CDR3 consists of 20 residues. The CDR3 protein is CASSVLAGLAGGTYTGELFF. As DNA, the CDR3 is TGTGCCAGTAGTGTCCTCGCGGGACTAGCGGGAGGGACATACACCGGGGAGCTGTTTTTT.

The rearrangement links TRBV7-3 to TRBJ2-5; D unresolved. Germline V gene sequence: CDR1 SGHTA, CDR2 FQGTGA. V was shortened by 5 bases and J by 1 base, with 11 bases between the two germline ends. The CDR3 has 14 amino acids. CDR3 DNA: TGTGCCAGCAGCCCTACTCATTCCCAAGAGACCCAGTACTTC. This sequence encodes CASSPTHSQETQYF.

The chain uses TRBV5-1 and TRBJ2-7; weak D call: TRBD2 (5 bases). CDR3 length: 15 amino acids. V was trimmed by 0 bases and J by 4 bases, leaving 14 bases between them. Germline V gives CDR1 SGHRS, CDR2 YFSETQ. In DNA form, the CDR3 reads TGCGCCAGCAGCTTGGAGGCTGGGGAGATTTACGAGCAGTACTTC. This codes for CASSLEAGEIYEQYF.

This chain links TRBV9 with TRBJ2-7, with TRBD2 matching over 9 bases. Germline trimming cut 4 bases from V and 0 bases from J; bases unmatched to any gene: 8. Germline V gene data show CDR1 as SGDLS and CDR2 as YYNGEE. This CDR3 spans 16 amino acids. In DNA, the CDR3 is TGTGCCAGCAGCTTAGGACCGGGACTAGCCTCCTACGAGCAGTACTTC. This codes for CASSLGPGLASYEQYF.

In this sample, this clone turned up once. The chain carries TRBV11-2 and TRBJ2-1; TRBD1 is a possible D gene (5 bases). The length of the CDR3 is 14 residues. Germline loops: CDR1 SGHAT, CDR2 FQNNGV. V was shortened by 0 bases and J by 4 bases, with 7 bases between the two germline ends. The CDR3 here is CASSLDRVYNEQFF. CDR3 nucleotides: TGTGCCAGCAGCTTAGACAGGGTTTACAATGAGCAGTTCTTC. Full variable domain (outside the CDR3, taken from reference TRBV11-2 and TRBJ2-1): EAGVAQSPRYKIIEKRQSVAFWCNPISGHATLYWYQQILGQGPKLLIQFQNNGVVDDSQLPKDRFSAERLKGVDSTLKIQPAKLEDSAVYLCASSLDRVYNEQFFGPGTRLTVL.

This chain connects TRBV11-2 to TRBJ1-3; 7 positions match TRBD1. The CDR3 is 16 residues long. The V segment lost 1 base and the J segment 1 base; nucleotides outside the gene matches: 4. Per germline, CDR1 SGHAT and CDR2 FQNNGV. CDR3 sequence (DNA): TGTGCCAGCAGCTTAGCGACAGGGAAGTCTGGAAACACCATATATTTT. This translates into CASSLATGKSGNTIYF.

DNA of the CDR3: TGTGCCACCAGCAGAGATCTTAGCGGGAGTAACGAGCAGTACTTC. Amino acids: CATSRDLSGSNEQYF. The chain links TRBV15 to TRBJ2-7; TRBD2 matches at 9 bases. Germline V gene sequence: CDR1 LNHNV, CDR2 YYDKDF (reference sequence). The trim removed 0 bases at V and 5 bases at J, leaving 5 bases unmatched. There are 15 residues in the CDR3.

This rearrangement joins TRBV7-8 to TRBJ2-7; no clear D. The CDR3 has 12 residues. Germline CDR1 is SGHVS and CDR2 is FQNEAQ. Trimming cost V 5 bases and J 3 bases, with 8 bases left between them. For the CDR3, the DNA is TGTGCCAGCAGCCATAGAGTCTACGAGCAGTACTTC. This encodes CASSHRVYEQYF.

The chain uses TRBV30 and TRBJ2-1, with TRBD1 matching over 7 bases. Trimming cost V 0 bases and J 12 bases; bases outside gene matches: 8. CDR3 length: 13 residues. Looked up from germline, CDR1 is GTSNPN and CDR2 is SVGIG (reference sequence). The CDR3 protein is CAWSVSDRAPQFF. CDR3 nucleotide sequence: TGTGCCTGGAGTGTATCCGACAGGGCGCCGCAGTTCTTC. The full variable domain, its missing parts supplied by reference TRBV30 and TRBJ2-1, is SQTIHQWPATLVQPVGSPLSLECTVEGTSNPNLYWYRQAAGRGLQLLFYSVGIGQISSEVPQNLSASRPQDRQFILSSKKLLLSDSGFYLCAWSVSDRAPQFFGPGTRLTVL.

The V call is TRBV5-4, the J call TRBJ2-1, with TRBD2 matching 10 bases. Losses at the gene ends were 3 bases for V and 4 bases for J; bases not matched to a gene: 4. The length of the CDR3 is 15 residues. Germline CDR1 is SGHNT and CDR2 is YYREEE (reference sequence). The CDR3 here is CASSSPGLAYNEQFF. The CDR3 coding sequence is TGTGCCAGCAGCTCACCGGGACTAGCGTACAATGAGCAGTTCTTC.

This rearrangement joins TRBV7-3 to TRBJ2-1; the match to TRBD2 covers 11 bases. The CDR3 totals 17 residues. Germline trimming cut 1 base from V and 0 bases from J; bases unmatched to any gene: 2. The germline CDR1 and CDR2 sequences are SGHTA and FQGTGA. The CDR3 is CASSLNSGRASYNEQFF. DNA for the CDR3: TGTGCCAGCAGCTTAAATAGCGGGAGGGCCTCCTACAATGAGCAGTTCTTC.

This clone has a single count. The chain combines TRBV9 with TRBJ1-3; 9 positions match TRBD1. Germline V gene lookup returns CDR1 SGDLS and CDR2 YYNGEE. CDR3 length equals 15 residues. Trimming took 3 bases from V and 8 from J; bases not matched to a gene: 9. This CDR3 reads CASSATGGAGHTIYF. The CDR3 DNA reads as TGTGCCAGCAGCGCTACAGGGGGCGCGGGGCACACCATATATTTT.

The chain joins TRBV9 to TRBJ2-1; weak D call: TRBD1 (6 bases). Trimming removed 3 bases at V and 0 bases at J, with 13 bases between. Germline-derived CDR1 and CDR2 are SGDLS and YYNGEE. The CDR3 has 16 amino acids. CDR3 protein: CASSAGVSSSYNEQFF. The CDR3 coding sequence is TGTGCCAGCAGCGCAGGGGTCTCGAGCTCCTACAATGAGCAGTTCTTC.